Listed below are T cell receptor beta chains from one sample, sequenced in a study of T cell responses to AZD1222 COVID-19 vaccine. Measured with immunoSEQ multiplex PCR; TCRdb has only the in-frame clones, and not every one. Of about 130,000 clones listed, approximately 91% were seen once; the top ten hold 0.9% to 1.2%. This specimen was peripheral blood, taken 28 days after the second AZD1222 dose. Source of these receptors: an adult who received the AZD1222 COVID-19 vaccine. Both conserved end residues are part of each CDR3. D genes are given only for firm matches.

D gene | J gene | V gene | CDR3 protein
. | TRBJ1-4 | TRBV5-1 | CASSLGGSTNEKLFF
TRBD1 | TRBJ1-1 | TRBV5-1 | CASSLLTGMNTEAFF
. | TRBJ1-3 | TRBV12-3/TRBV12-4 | CASRVRNTIYF
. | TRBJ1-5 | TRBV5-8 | CASSSRLGYHSNQPQHF
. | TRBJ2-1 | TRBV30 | CAWRRGRLYNEQFF
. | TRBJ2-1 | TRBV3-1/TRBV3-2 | CASSLTSSYNEQFF
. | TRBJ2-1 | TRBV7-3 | CASSPHPRDEQFF
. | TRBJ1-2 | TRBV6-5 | CASRFDRNYGYTF
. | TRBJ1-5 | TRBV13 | CASSLGHINQPQHF
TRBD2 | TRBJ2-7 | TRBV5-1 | CASSLGTSGEQYF
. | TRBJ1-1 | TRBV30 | CAWSVGQGNTEAFF
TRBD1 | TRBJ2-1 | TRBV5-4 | CASSLDRGIFNEQFF
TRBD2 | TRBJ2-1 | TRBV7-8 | CASSTPSRLAGYSSSYNEQFF